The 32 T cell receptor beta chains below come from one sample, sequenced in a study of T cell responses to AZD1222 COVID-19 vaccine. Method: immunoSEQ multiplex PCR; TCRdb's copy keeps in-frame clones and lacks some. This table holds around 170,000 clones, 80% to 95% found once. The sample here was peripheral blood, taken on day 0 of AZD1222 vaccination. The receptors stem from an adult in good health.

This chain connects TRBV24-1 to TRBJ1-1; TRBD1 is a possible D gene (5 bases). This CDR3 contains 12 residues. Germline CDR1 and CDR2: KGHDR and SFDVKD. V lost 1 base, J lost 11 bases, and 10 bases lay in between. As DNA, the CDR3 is TGTGCCACCAGTGATTTCTTGGGGGAGGCTTTCTTT. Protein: CATSDFLGEAFF.

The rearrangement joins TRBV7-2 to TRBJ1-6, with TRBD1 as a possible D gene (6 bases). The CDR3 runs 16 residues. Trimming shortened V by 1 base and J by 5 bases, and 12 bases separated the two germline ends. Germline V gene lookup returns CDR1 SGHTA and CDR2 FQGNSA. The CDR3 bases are TGTGCCAGCAGCTTAGAGAGTAGGGGGGATAATTCACCCCTCCACTTT. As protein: CASSLESRGDNSPLHF.

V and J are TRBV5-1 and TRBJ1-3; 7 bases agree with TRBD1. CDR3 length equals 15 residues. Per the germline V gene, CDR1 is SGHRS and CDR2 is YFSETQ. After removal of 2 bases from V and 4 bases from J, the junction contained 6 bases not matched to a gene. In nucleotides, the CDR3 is TGCGCCAGCAGCTTAGGGGGCGCACAAGGAAACACCATATATTTT. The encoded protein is CASSLGGAQGNTIYF.

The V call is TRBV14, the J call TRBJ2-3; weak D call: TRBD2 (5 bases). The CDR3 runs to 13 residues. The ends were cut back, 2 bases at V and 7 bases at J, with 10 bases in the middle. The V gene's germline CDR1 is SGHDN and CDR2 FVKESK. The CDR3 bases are TGTGCCAGCAGCCAATCGGACTGGAATACGCAGTATTTT. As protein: CASSQSDWNTQYF.

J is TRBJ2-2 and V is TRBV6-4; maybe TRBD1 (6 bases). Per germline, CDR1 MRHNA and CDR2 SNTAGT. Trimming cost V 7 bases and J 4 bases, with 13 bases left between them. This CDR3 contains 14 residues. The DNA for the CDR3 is TGTGCCAGCAAACTGACAGGAACCACCGGGGAGCTGTTTTTT. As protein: CASKLTGTTGELFF.

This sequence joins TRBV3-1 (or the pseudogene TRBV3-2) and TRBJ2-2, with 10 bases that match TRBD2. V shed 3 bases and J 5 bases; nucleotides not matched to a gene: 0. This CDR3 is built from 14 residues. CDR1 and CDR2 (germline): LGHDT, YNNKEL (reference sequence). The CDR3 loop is CASSQTSGTGELFF. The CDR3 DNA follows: TGTGCCAGCAGCCAGACTAGCGGGACCGGGGAGCTGTTTTTT.

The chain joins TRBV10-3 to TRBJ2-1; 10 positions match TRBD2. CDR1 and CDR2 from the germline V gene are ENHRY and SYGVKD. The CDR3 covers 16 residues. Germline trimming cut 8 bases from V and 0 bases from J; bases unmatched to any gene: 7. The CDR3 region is CAIGRTSGSSYNEQFF. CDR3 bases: TGTGCCATCGGCAGGACTAGCGGCAGCTCCTACAATGAGCAGTTCTTC.

CDR3 DNA: TGTGCCTGGTCCCACGGGGGGCAGGATGAAAAACTGTTTTTT. It specifies CAWSHGGQDEKLFF. This rearrangement joins TRBV30 to TRBJ1-4, with D perhaps TRBD1 (6 bases). Germline V gene sequence: CDR1 GTSNPN, CDR2 SVGIG (reference sequence). V was clipped by 5 bases and J by 6 bases, with 16 bases between them. This CDR3 is built from 14 residues.

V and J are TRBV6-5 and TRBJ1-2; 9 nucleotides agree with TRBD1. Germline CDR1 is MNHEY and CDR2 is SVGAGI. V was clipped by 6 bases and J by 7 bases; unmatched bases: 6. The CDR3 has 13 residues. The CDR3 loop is CASRGQGAGGYTF. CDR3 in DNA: TGTGCCAGCAGGGGACAGGGAGCGGGTGGCTACACCTTC.

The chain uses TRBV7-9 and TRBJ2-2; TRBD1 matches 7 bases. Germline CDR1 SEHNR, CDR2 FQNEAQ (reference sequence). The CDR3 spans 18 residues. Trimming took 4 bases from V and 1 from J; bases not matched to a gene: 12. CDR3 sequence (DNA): TGTGCCAGCAGCTCCTTCTGGGGCGACAGGGTGAACACCGGGGAGCTGTTTTTT. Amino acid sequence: CASSSFWGDRVNTGELFF.

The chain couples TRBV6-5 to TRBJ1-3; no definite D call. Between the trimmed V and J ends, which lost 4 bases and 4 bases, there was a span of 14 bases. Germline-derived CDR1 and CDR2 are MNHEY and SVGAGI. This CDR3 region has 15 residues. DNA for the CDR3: TGTGCCAGCAGTTCCCCCCGGTCCTACGGAAACACCATATATTTT. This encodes CASSSPRSYGNTIYF.

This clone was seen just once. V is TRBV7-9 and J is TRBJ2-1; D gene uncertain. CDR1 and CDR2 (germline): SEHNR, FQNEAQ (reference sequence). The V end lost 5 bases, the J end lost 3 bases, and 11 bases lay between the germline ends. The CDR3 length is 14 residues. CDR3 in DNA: TGTGCCAGCAGCCTCCTGACGAACTACAATGAGCAGTTCTTC. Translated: CASSLLTNYNEQFF.

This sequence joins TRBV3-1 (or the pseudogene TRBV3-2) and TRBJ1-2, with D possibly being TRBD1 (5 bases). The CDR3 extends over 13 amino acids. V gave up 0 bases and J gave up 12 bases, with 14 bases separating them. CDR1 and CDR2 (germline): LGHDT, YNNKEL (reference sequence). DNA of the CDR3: TGTGCCAGCAGCCAAGATCAGGGCACCCGGGACACCTTC. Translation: CASSQDQGTRDTF.

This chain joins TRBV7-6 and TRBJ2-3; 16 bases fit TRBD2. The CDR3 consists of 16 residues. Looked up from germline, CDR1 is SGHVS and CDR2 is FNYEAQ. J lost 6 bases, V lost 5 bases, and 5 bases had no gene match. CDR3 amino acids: CASSAGLAGGPDTQYF. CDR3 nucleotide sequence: TGTGCCAGCAGCGCGGGACTAGCGGGAGGGCCGGATACGCAGTATTTT.

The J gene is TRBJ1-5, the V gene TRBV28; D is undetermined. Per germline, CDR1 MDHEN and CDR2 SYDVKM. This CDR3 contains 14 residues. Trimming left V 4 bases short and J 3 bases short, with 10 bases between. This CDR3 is CASSYDGTNQPQHF. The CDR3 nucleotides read TGTGCCAGCAGTTATGACGGCACCAATCAGCCCCAGCATTTT.

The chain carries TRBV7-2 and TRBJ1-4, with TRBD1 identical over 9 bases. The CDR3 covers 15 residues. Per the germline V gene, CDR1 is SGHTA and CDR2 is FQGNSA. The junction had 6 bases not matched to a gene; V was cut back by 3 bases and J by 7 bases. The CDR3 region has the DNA TGTGCCAGCAGCTTCGACAGGGGGGCGAGTGAAAAACTGTTTTTT. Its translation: CASSFDRGASEKLFF.

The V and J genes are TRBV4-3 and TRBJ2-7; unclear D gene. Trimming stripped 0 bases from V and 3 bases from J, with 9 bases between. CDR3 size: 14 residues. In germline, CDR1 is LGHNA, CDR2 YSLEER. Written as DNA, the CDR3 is TGCGCCAGCAGCCAAGAGACCCAGTACTACGAGCAGTACTTC. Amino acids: CASSQETQYYEQYF.

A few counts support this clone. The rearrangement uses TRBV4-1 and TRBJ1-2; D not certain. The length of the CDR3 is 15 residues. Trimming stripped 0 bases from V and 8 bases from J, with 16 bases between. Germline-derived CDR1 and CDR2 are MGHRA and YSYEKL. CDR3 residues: CASSQEVLTPQGYTF. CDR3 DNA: TGCGCCAGCAGCCAAGAAGTTTTGACCCCACAAGGCTACACCTTC.

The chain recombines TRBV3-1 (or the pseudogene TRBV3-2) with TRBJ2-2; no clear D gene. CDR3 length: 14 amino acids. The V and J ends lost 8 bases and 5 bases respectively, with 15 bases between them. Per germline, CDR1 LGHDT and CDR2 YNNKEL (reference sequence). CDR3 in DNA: TGTGCCAGCCATCTTAGGGCTGGGACCGGGGAGCTGTTTTTT. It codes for CASHLRAGTGELFF.

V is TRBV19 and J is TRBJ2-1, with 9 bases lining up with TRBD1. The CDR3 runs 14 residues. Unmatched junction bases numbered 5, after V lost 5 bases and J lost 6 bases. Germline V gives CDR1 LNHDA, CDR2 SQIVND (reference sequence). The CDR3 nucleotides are TGTGCCAGTAGTTCCGGGACAGGGTTCAATGAGCAGTTCTTC. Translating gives CASSSGTGFNEQFF.

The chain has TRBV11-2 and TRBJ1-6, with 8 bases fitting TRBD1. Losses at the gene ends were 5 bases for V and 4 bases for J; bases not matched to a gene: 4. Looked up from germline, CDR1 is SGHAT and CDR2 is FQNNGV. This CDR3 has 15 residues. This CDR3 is CASSLGTGYNSPLHF. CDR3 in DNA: TGTGCCAGCAGCCTCGGGACAGGTTATAATTCACCCCTCCACTTT.

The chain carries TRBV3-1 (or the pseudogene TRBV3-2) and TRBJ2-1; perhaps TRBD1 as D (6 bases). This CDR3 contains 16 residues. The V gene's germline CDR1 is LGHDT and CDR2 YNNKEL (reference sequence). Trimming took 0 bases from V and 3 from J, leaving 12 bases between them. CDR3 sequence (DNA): TGTGCCAGCAGCCAAGATACCAGGGGTTTCTACAATGAGCAGTTCTTC. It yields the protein CASSQDTRGFYNEQFF.

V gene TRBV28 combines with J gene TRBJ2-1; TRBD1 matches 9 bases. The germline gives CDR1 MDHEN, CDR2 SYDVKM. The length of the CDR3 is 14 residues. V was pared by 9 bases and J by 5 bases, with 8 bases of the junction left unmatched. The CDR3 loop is CASRTGGIHNEQFF. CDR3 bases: TGTGCCAGTAGAACAGGGGGCATCCACAATGAGCAGTTCTTC.

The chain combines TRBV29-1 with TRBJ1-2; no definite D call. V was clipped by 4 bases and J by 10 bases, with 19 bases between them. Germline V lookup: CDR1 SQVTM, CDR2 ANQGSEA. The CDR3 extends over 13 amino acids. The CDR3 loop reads CSVGATVRNPYTF. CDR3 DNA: TGCAGCGTTGGAGCTACAGTTAGGAACCCCTACACCTTC.

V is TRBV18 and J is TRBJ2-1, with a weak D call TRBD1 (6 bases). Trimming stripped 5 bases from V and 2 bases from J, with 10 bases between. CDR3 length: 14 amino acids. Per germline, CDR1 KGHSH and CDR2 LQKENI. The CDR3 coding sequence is TGTGCCAGCTCAGCACAGGGAGCCTACAATGAGCAGTTCTTC. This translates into CASSAQGAYNEQFF.

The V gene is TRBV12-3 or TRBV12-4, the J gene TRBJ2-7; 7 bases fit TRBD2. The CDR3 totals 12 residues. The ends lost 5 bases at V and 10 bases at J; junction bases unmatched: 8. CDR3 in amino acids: CASSLIAGRQYF. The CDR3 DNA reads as TGTGCCAGCAGTCTTATAGCGGGCCGACAGTACTTC.

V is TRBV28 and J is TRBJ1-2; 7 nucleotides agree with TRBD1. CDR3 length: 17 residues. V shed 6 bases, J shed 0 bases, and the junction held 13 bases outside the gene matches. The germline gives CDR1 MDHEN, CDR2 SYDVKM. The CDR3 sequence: CASSRWTGTAPNYGYTF. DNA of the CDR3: TGTGCCAGCAGCCGGTGGACAGGAACGGCCCCTAACTATGGCTACACCTTC.

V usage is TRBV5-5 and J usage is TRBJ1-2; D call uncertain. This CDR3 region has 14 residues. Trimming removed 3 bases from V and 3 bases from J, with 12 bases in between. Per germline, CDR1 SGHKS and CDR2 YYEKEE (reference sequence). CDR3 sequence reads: CASSSGSLDYGYTF. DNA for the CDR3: TGTGCCAGCAGCTCGGGGTCCCTTGACTATGGCTACACCTTC.

The CDR3 bases are TGTGCCAGCACATCTCAAAGGACGGCAGACTACGAGCAGTACTTC. Protein product: CASTSQRTADYEQYF. The rearrangement joins TRBV28 to TRBJ2-7; D remains ambiguous. CDR3 length: 15 amino acids. Germline loops: CDR1 MDHEN, CDR2 SYDVKM. The ends were cut back, 7 bases at V and 3 bases at J, with 19 bases in the middle.

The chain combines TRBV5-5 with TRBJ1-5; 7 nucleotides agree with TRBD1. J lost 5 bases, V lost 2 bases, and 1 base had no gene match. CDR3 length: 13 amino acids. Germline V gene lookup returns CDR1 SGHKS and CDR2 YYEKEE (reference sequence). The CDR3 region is CASSFTGDQPQHF. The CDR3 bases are TGTGCCAGCAGCTTCACAGGGGATCAGCCCCAGCATTTT.

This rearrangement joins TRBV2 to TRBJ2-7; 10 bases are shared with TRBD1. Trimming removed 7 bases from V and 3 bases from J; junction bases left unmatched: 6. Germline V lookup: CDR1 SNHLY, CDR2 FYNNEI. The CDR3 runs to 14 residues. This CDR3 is CASKERTGGYEQYF. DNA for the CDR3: TGTGCCAGCAAGGAACGGACAGGGGGCTACGAGCAGTACTTC.

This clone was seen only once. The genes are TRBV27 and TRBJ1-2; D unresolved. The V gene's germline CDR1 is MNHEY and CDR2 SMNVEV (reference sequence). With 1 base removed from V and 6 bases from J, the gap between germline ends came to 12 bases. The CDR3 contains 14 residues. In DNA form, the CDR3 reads TGTGCCAGCAGTTTATATCCCCCGGGCGATGGCTACACCTTC. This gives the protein CASSLYPPGDGYTF.